What follows are 21 T cell receptor beta chains derived from one specimen sequenced in a study of shared clonotypes between healthy human individuals. Naive CD8 cells lacked CD45RO and underwent positive selection for CCR7, leaving out terminally differentiated effector memory CD45RA+ cells. Profiled with immunoSEQ multiplex PCR; TCRdb holds only in-frame clones, not every one. The sample holds some 800,000 clones; roughly 92% are singletons and the top ten take around 24%. Source material: naive CD8+ T cells sorted from blood. The receptors originated from a man aged 25 to 40 in good health.

About this clone itself: Possible read error: a much larger clone is one base away. V gene TRBV2 combines with J gene TRBJ2-7; D remains unclear. The CDR3 spans 11 residues. Germline V lookup: CDR1 SNHLY, CDR2 FYNNEI. V was trimmed by 2 bases and J by 3 bases, leaving 2 bases between them. The DNA of the CDR3 is TGTGCCAGCAGTGAATACTACGAGCAGTACTTC. Encoded protein: CASSEYYEQYF.

This clone was picked up one time. The chain joins TRBV5-1 to TRBJ2-3; TRBD1 might be the D (6 bases). Germline CDR1 reads SGHRS; CDR2 reads YFSETQ. The CDR3 spans 17 residues. V was cut by 0 bases and J by 0 bases, with 14 bases left in between. The chain's CDR3 is CASSLGPHRASTDTQYF. For the CDR3, the DNA is TGCGCCAGCAGCTTGGGGCCACACAGGGCTAGCACAGATACGCAGTATTTT.

This chain links TRBV30 with TRBJ1-5; D is ambiguous. Trimming shortened V by 0 bases and J by 4 bases, and 10 bases separated the two germline ends. The V gene's germline CDR1 is GTSNPN and CDR2 SVGIG (reference sequence). The length of the CDR3 is 14 residues. CDR3 nucleotides: TGTGCCTGGAGTGTAGGGCTGGTAAATCAGCCCCAGCATTTT. Translating it yields CAWSVGLVNQPQHF.

CDR3 bases: TGTGCCAGCAACTACTTCCAAAGGCGGCACACAGATACGCAGTATTTT. Its protein is CASNYFQRRHTDTQYF. The chain combines TRBV7-9 with TRBJ2-3; D call uncertain. CDR3 length equals 16 residues. Germline CDR1 is SEHNR and CDR2 is FQNEAQ (reference sequence). The ends were cut back, 7 bases at V and 2 bases at J, with 19 bases in the middle.

The chain is built from TRBV27 and TRBJ2-7; D is tentatively TRBD1 or TRBD2 (5 bases each). The CDR3 is 14 amino acids. V was shortened by 3 bases and J by 4 bases, with 13 bases between the two germline ends. The germline V gene encodes CDR1 MNHEY and CDR2 SMNVEV (reference sequence). The CDR3 sequence is CASSLFQGEYEQYF. The CDR3 DNA sequence: TGTGCCAGCAGTTTGTTCCAGGGAGAGTACGAGCAGTACTTC.

V gene TRBV11-2 combines with J gene TRBJ2-7; D unclear. V lost 1 base and J 2 bases, leaving 9 bases between the germline ends. Germline loops: CDR1 SGHAT, CDR2 FQNNGV. The CDR3 runs 14 residues. CDR3 sequence: CASSLGETAYEQYF. The CDR3 DNA follows: TGTGCCAGCAGCTTAGGAGAGACTGCCTACGAGCAGTACTTC. The variable domain in full, completed from reference TRBV11-2 and TRBJ2-7, reads EAGVAQSPRYKIIEKRQSVAFWCNPISGHATLYWYQQILGQGPKLLIQFQNNGVVDDSQLPKDRFSAERLKGVDSTLKIQPAKLEDSAVYLCASSLGETAYEQYFGPGTRLTVT.

J is TRBJ2-7 and V is TRBV5-5, with 7 nucleotides matching TRBD1. V gave up 4 bases and J gave up 3 bases; unmatched junction bases: 13. CDR1 and CDR2 (germline): SGHKS, YYEKEE (reference sequence). CDR3 length: 16 residues. The CDR3 spells CASSPRTGGRDYEQYF. The CDR3 nucleotides are TGTGCCAGCAGCCCCCGGACAGGTGGGAGAGACTACGAGCAGTACTTC.

The J gene is TRBJ2-5, the V gene TRBV10-2; D perhaps matches TRBD2 (6 bases). CDR3 length: 15 residues. V was clipped by 3 bases and J by 4 bases, with 15 bases between them. Looked up from germline, CDR1 is WSHSY and CDR2 is SAAADI. This CDR3 is CASSESRGGVETQYF. In DNA, the CDR3 is TGCGCCAGCAGTGAAAGTCGAGGAGGGGTAGAGACCCAGTACTTC.

The chain uses TRBV7-9 and TRBJ2-5; D might be TRBD2 (6 bases). The CDR3 extends over 17 amino acids. From germline, CDR1 is SEHNR and CDR2 FQNEAQ (reference sequence). The V gene lost 1 base and the J gene lost 1 base, with 16 bases spanning the gap. The CDR3 DNA follows: TGTGCCAGCAGCTTAGTGGGCCAAGGCGGGGCCCAAGAGACCCAGTACTTC. As protein: CASSLVGQGGAQETQYF.

J is TRBJ2-3 and V is TRBV27, with 7 nucleotides matching TRBD2. Germline V lookup: CDR1 MNHEY, CDR2 SMNVEV (reference sequence). V shed 6 bases, J shed 6 bases, and the junction held 0 bases outside the gene matches. This CDR3 region has 11 residues. For the CDR3, the DNA is TGTGCCAGCAGGGGGGGGGATACGCAGTATTTT. Translating gives CASRGGDTQYF.

The rearrangement links TRBV4-3 to TRBJ2-3; no firm D call. Trimming shortened V by 0 bases and J by 2 bases, and 9 bases separated the two germline ends. The CDR3 covers 15 residues. Germline values: CDR1 LGHNA, CDR2 YSLEER. The CDR3 DNA follows: TGCGCCAGCAGCCAAGATAGGGCAGACACAGATACGCAGTATTTT. Encoded protein: CASSQDRADTDTQYF.

The chain links TRBV7-9 to TRBJ2-1; 7 bases line up with TRBD1. Losses at the gene ends were 4 bases for V and 5 bases for J; bases not matched to a gene: 5. The germline V gene encodes CDR1 SEHNR and CDR2 FQNEAQ (reference sequence). The CDR3 contains 14 residues. The CDR3 sequence is CASSYHRGNNEQFF. The CDR3 coding sequence is TGTGCCAGCAGCTATCACAGGGGAAACAATGAGCAGTTCTTC.

Regarding this clone: This sample also contains other DNA sequences that code for the same CDR3. The V gene is TRBV13, the J gene TRBJ2-2; 11 bases fit TRBD2. J lost 5 bases, V lost 2 bases, and 1 base had no gene match. The length of the CDR3 is 15 residues. Germline V gene sequence: CDR1 PRHDT, CDR2 FYEKMQ (reference sequence). For the CDR3, the DNA is TGTGCCAGCAGCTTAACTAGCGGGAGTACCGGGGAGCTGTTTTTT. Encoded protein: CASSLTSGSTGELFF.

Turning to this clone: This same CDR3 is encoded by further DNA sequences in the sample. The chain employs TRBV6-5 and TRBJ2-7; 7 bases agree with TRBD1. J lost 5 bases, V lost 6 bases, and 4 bases had no gene match. The germline gives CDR1 MNHEY, CDR2 SVGAGI. The CDR3 is 12 amino acids. CDR3 in amino acids: CASSLTGDEQYF. DNA of the CDR3: TGTGCCAGCAGCCTTACAGGGGACGAGCAGTACTTC.

J is TRBJ1-2 and V is TRBV27, with 9 nucleotides matching TRBD1. The V gene's germline CDR1 is MNHEY and CDR2 SMNVEV (reference sequence). The CDR3 length is 16 residues. The junction had 7 bases not matched to a gene; V was cut back by 0 bases and J by 5 bases. CDR3 sequence (DNA): TGTGCCAGCAGTTTATCATCTTCCGGGACAGGGTATGGCTACACCTTC. This sequence encodes CASSLSSSGTGYGYTF.

In regard to this clone: The identical CDR3 is also encoded by other nucleotide sequences in the sample. The gene calls are TRBV9 and TRBJ2-7, with D unresolved. Germline loops: CDR1 SGDLS, CDR2 YYNGEE. There are 14 residues in the CDR3. The ends were cut back, 0 bases at V and 2 bases at J, with 9 bases in the middle. The CDR3 coding sequence is TGTGCCAGCAGCGTAGGCGGCGGAGCCTACGAGCAGTACTTC. Translation: CASSVGGGAYEQYF.

The chain joins TRBV11-2 to TRBJ2-5, with D hard to call. Trimming cost V 5 bases and J 0 bases, with 7 bases left between them. CDR3 length: 13 residues. Per germline, CDR1 SGHAT and CDR2 FQNNGV. Written as DNA, the CDR3 is TGTGCCAGCAGCCGAATGGACCAAGAGACCCAGTACTTC. This translates into CASSRMDQETQYF.

The chain has TRBV7-6 and TRBJ1-5; 9 bases align to TRBD1. This CDR3 has 16 amino acids. J lost 6 bases, V lost 0 bases, and 6 bases had no gene match. Germline assignment: CDR1 SGHVS and CDR2 FNYEAQ. The CDR3 nucleotides read TGTGCCAGCAGCTTAGCCTTAGGACAGGGGAGTCAGCCCCAGCATTTT. Translation: CASSLALGQGSQPQHF.

This chain links TRBV27 with TRBJ2-1; D might be TRBD1 (5 bases). The CDR3 consists of 15 residues. V was cut by 2 bases and J by 2 bases, with 10 bases left in between. Germline V gene lookup returns CDR1 MNHEY and CDR2 SMNVEV (reference sequence). DNA of the CDR3: TGTGCCAGCAGTTTAGACCTAGGGGCCTACAATGAGCAGTTCTTC. Its protein product is CASSLDLGAYNEQFF.

The chain combines TRBV5-4 with TRBJ2-1, with D possibly matching TRBD1 (5 bases). The CDR3 runs 15 residues. V shed 0 bases and J shed 4 bases, with 11 bases lying between them. Germline CDR1 and CDR2: SGHNT and YYREEE (reference sequence). CDR3 sequence (DNA): TGTGCCAGCAGCTTGGTGGACAAGGGATACAATGAGCAGTTCTTC. It specifies CASSLVDKGYNEQFF.

The gene calls are TRBV9 and TRBJ2-1; TRBD1 might be the D (7 bases). The ends were cut back, 6 bases at V and 7 bases at J, with 17 bases in the middle. The CDR3 totals 14 residues. Germline CDR1 is SGDLS and CDR2 is YYNGEE. The chain's CDR3 is CASTRSQGGNEQFF. The DNA of the CDR3 is TGTGCCAGCACCAGAAGTCAGGGGGGTAATGAGCAGTTCTTC.